A selection of T cell receptor beta chains follows, all from one sample in a study of T cell responses to AZD1222 COVID-19 vaccine. Clones were sequenced by immunoSEQ multiplex PCR, and TCRdb holds only the in-frame ones, with some missing. Of roughly 130,000 clones in the sample, roughly 90% were seen once. The sequencing here drew on peripheral blood, taken on day 0 of AZD1222 vaccination. The receptors were sampled from an adult in good health. The CDR3 runs from the conserved cysteine through the conserved F or W. Each record gives: D gene, V gene, clone size, J gene, CDR3 protein, CDR3 DNA. The D gene is left open where the match is weak. Clone size, where shown, is once, few, many, or a class for clones that have expanded.

D: NA; V: TRBV19; size: NA; J: TRBJ1-3; CDR3: CASSHHPDYSGNTIYF; DNA: TGTGCCAGTAGCCACCACCCCGATTATTCTGGAAACACCATATATTTT
D: NA; V: TRBV7-6; size: NA; J: TRBJ2-5; CDR3: CASSFSGVETQYF; DNA: TGTGCCAGCAGCTTCTCAGGGGTGGAGACCCAGTACTTC
D: TRBD2; V: TRBV2; size: once; J: TRBJ2-2; CDR3: CASTGTSGTIGELFF; DNA: TGTGCCAGCACCGGGACTAGCGGGACTATCGGGGAGCTGTTTTTT
D: NA; V: TRBV5-1; size: NA; J: TRBJ2-5; CDR3: CASSADGTQYF; DNA: TGCGCCAGCAGCGCCGATGGGACCCAGTACTTC
D: NA; V: TRBV7-2; size: NA; J: TRBJ1-3; CDR3: CASRAMGLSGNTIYF; DNA: TGTGCCAGCAGAGCCATGGGACTCTCTGGAAACACCATATATTTT
D: NA; V: TRBV12-3/TRBV12-4; size: NA; J: TRBJ2-7; CDR3: CASSWAGPYEQYF; DNA: TGTGCCAGCAGTTGGGCAGGGCCCTACGAGCAGTACTTC
D: TRBD2; V: TRBV13; size: NA; J: TRBJ2-7; CDR3: CASSQLAGGRYEQYF; DNA: TGTGCCAGCAGCCAACTAGCGGGAGGACGGTACGAGCAGTACTTC
D: NA; V: TRBV5-1; size: NA; J: TRBJ1-1; CDR3: CASSLESFATEAFF; DNA: TGCGCCAGCAGCTTGGAGAGTTTTGCCACTGAAGCTTTCTTT
D: NA; V: TRBV11-2; size: few; J: TRBJ1-6; CDR3: CASSPGGTNNSPLHF; DNA: TGTGCCAGCAGCCCAGGAGGGACTAATAATTCACCCCTCCACTTT
D: TRBD1; V: TRBV7-6; size: NA; J: TRBJ1-1; CDR3: CASSLDRETEAFF; DNA: TGTGCCAGCAGCCTGGACAGGGAGACTGAAGCTTTCTTT
D: NA; V: TRBV3-1/TRBV3-2; size: once; J: TRBJ1-2; CDR3: CASSRGGGSGAHYGYTF; DNA: TGTGCCAGCAGCCGCGGGGGTGGGTCAGGAGCTCACTATGGCTACACCTTC
D: TRBD2; V: TRBV5-5; size: NA; J: TRBJ2-1; CDR3: CASTIRTSGFFSYNEQFF; DNA: TGTGCCAGCACCATACGGACTAGCGGTTTTTTCTCCTACAATGAGCAGTTCTTC
D: TRBD2; V: TRBV4-1; size: once; J: TRBJ2-1; CDR3: CASSGQRTSGTNEQFF; DNA: TGCGCCAGCAGCGGTCAGAGGACTAGCGGTACCAATGAGCAGTTCTTC
D: NA; V: TRBV29-1; size: NA; J: TRBJ1-3; CDR3: CSVVGTIPGSSGNTIYF; DNA: TGCAGCGTTGTAGGAACCATTCCAGGATCTTCTGGAAACACCATATATTTT
D: NA; V: TRBV30; size: few; J: TRBJ2-2; CDR3: CAWSDPGLATGELFF; DNA: TGTGCCTGGAGTGACCCCGGCCTGGCCACCGGGGAGCTGTTTTTT
D: TRBD1; V: TRBV5-1; size: NA; J: TRBJ1-1; CDR3: CASGEGAIATEAFF; DNA: TGCGCCAGCGGCGAGGGGGCCATTGCTACTGAAGCTTTCTTT
D: TRBD2; V: TRBV6-2/TRBV6-3; size: NA; J: TRBJ2-1; CDR3: CASSKLAGDNEQFF; DNA: TGTGCCAGCAGCAAACTAGCGGGGGACAATGAGCAGTTCTTC
D: NA; V: TRBV7-2; size: NA; J: TRBJ2-1; CDR3: CASSLGFPRGNEQFF; DNA: TGTGCCAGCAGCTTAGGGTTTCCTAGGGGCAATGAGCAGTTCTTC
D: NA; V: TRBV13; size: once; J: TRBJ2-2; CDR3: CASSLFGVTVGESGPNTGELFF; DNA: TGTGCCAGCAGCTTATTCGGGGTCACCGTCGGGGAGAGCGGTCCGAACACCGGGGAGCTGTTTTTT
D: NA; V: TRBV12-3/TRBV12-4; size: NA; J: TRBJ1-2; CDR3: CASSFWGANGYTF; DNA: TGTGCCAGCAGTTTTTGGGGCGCGAATGGCTACACCTTC
D: NA; V: TRBV6-4; size: NA; J: TRBJ2-1; CDR3: CASSDGVWGNEQFF; DNA: TGTGCCAGCAGTGACGGGGTGTGGGGGAATGAGCAGTTCTTC
D: NA; V: TRBV6-1; size: NA; J: TRBJ1-3; CDR3: CASSERGSGNTIYF; DNA: TGTGCCAGCAGTGAACGAGGGTCTGGAAACACCATATATTTT
D: NA; V: TRBV7-2; size: NA; J: TRBJ2-5; CDR3: CASSPNGDQETQYF; DNA: TGTGCCAGCAGCCCCAACGGGGACCAAGAGACCCAGTACTTC
D: TRBD1; V: TRBV19; size: NA; J: TRBJ1-1; CDR3: CASSERQGITEAFF; DNA: TGTGCCAGCTCTGAGAGACAGGGGATAACTGAAGCTTTCTTT
D: NA; V: TRBV27; size: NA; J: TRBJ2-3; CDR3: CASTHPRAAGSTDTQYF; DNA: TGTGCCAGCACCCACCCCAGGGCGGCAGGATCCACAGATACGCAGTATTTT